This TCR beta chain was obtained from a study of cytomegalovirus exposure and HLA in healthy donors. Regarding the study as a whole: A few chains linked to CMV were shown in vitro to be specific for CMV antigens. When a later analysis compared HLA-associated TCR beta chains with equally common others, the HLA-associated chains turned out to be more clonally expanded and to have lower generation probabilities. It was 164 TCR beta chains that were listed as cytomegalovirus-associated. Previously analyzed data showed that most TCR beta V segments were productive at a frequency of about 90% or about 30%.

As regards this clone: What it recognizes is unknown.

Trimming pared 0 bases from V and 11 bases from J, leaving 10 bases between. CDR3 size: 12 residues. Germline lookup yields CDR1 SGHNT and CDR2 YENEEA. PCR employed 60 Vbeta and 13 Jbeta primers. Using immunoSEQ multiplex PCR, the repertoire was profiled, and TCRdb retains in-frame clones only, with some absent. The repertoire includes about 140,000 clones, 70% to 90% of them detected once, and 2% to 3% sits in the top ten. Sequenced: PBMCs. The source is a man aged 45-65 years in good health and CMV-seronegative. The chain has TRBV11-3 and TRBJ1-1; D uncertain. Here the CDR3 reads CASSLDRSLAFF. CDR3 nucleotides: TGTGCCAGCAGCTTAGATCGGTCCCTGGCTTTCTTT.